This TCR beta chain stems from a study of T cell repertoires in cytomegalovirus infection. Overall study context: Public TCR beta signature analysis indicated the presence of both CMV infection and matching HLA type. Study outcomes and limitations: Using cumulative public TCR beta family frequency, the authors identified those who carried CMV together with the relevant HLA. CMV-specific TCR beta clonotypes restricted by HLA-C were the ones dominating the ex vivo response.

TCRdb reprocessed the reads with MiXCR, giving one entry per CDR3 protein. The table has about 920,000 distinct CDR3 sequences, approximately 31% seen once. Trimming took 4 bases from V and 3 from J, leaving 27 bases between them. Germline CDR1 LNHDA, CDR2 SQIVND (reference sequence). The CDR3 length is 19 residues. This clonotype has a handful of counts. Its target is unknown. Sequences were derived from cultured CD8+ T cells from PBMCs, sampled from culture after CMV antigen stimulation. This TCR came from a human donor in good health (CMV status not recorded). Some clones in this sample may be carry-over from other donors' samples. The J gene is TRBJ1-1, the V gene TRBV19; unclear D gene. The CDR3 loop is CASSSSYHVLPRNDTEAFF. The CDR3 DNA sequence: TGTGCCAGTAGTAGTTCCTATCACGTGCTGCCCCGAAATGACACTGAAGCTTTCTTT.